Shown below are 22 T cell receptor beta chains from a single sample sequenced in a study of blood T cell repertoires in COVID-19. Only in-frame clones appear in the TCRdb table, and some are missing; sequencing was by immunoSEQ multiplex PCR. The table has fewer than 200,000 clones, roughly four fifths seen once; the top ten hold more than 1.5%. Sequencing was done on a sample of peripheral blood. The source is a human donor in a cohort sampled during active COVID-19.

The V and J genes are TRBV5-1 and TRBJ2-2; the D gene is possibly TRBD1 (6 bases). V lost 3 bases and J 3 bases, leaving 9 bases between the germline ends. The germline V gene has CDR1 SGHRS and CDR2 YFSETQ. The CDR3 extends over 14 amino acids. CDR3 residues: CASSSGQHTGELFF. The CDR3 coding sequence is TGCGCCAGCAGCTCGGGACAACACACCGGGGAGCTGTTTTTT.

The V and J genes are TRBV5-8 and TRBJ1-5; 8 nucleotides match TRBD1. The CDR3 is 14 residues long. Germline V gene sequence: CDR1 SGHTS, CDR2 YDEGEE. J was trimmed by 9 bases and V by 4 bases; bases with no gene match: 9. CDR3 amino acids: CASSGGTGLGPQHF. The DNA of the CDR3 is TGTGCCAGCAGCGGCGGGACAGGCCTAGGGCCCCAGCATTTT.

V and J are TRBV6-2 or TRBV6-3 and TRBJ1-2; maybe TRBD1 (5 bases). V lost 2 bases to trimming and J lost 0 bases, with 7 bases between them. Per germline, CDR1 MNHEY and CDR2 SVGEGT. The CDR3 consists of 14 residues. The CDR3: CASSYKDTNYGYTF. The CDR3, as DNA: TGTGCCAGCAGTTACAAGGACACTAACTATGGCTACACCTTC.

This rearrangement joins TRBV4-2 to TRBJ1-4; 8 positions agree with TRBD1. This CDR3 contains 15 residues. V lost 1 base to trimming and J lost 7 bases; unmatched junction nucleotides: 5. CDR1 is LGHNA and CDR2 is YNFKEQ in the germline V gene. CDR3 sequence reads: CASSQAGQVLEKLFF. In nucleotides, the CDR3 is TGTGCCAGCAGCCAAGCGGGACAGGTGCTTGAAAAACTGTTTTTT.

The chain employs TRBV25-1 and TRBJ1-2; TRBD1 is a possible D gene (6 bases). The CDR3 consists of 12 residues. CDR1 MGHDK and CDR2 SYGVNS come from the germline V gene. Deletions cut 5 bases from V and 6 bases from J, with 10 bases between. CDR3 residues: CASSIQGDGYTF. The CDR3, as DNA: TGTGCCAGCAGTATACAGGGCGATGGCTACACCTTC.

This clone occurred a few times. The V and J genes are TRBV19 and TRBJ2-3; the match to TRBD2 covers 9 bases. V lost 6 bases to trimming and J lost 8 bases; unmatched junction nucleotides: 3. The CDR3 is 12 amino acids. The germline gives CDR1 LNHDA, CDR2 SQIVND (reference sequence). This CDR3 is CASSETSGTQYF. CDR3 nucleotide sequence: TGTGCCAGTAGCGAGACTAGCGGTACGCAGTATTTT.

The sample holds one count of this clone. The V gene is TRBV3-1 (or the pseudogene TRBV3-2), the J gene TRBJ1-6; TRBD1 might be the D (5 bases). Trimming took off 4 bases at V and 2 bases at J, with 9 bases between the two ends. Per germline, CDR1 LGHDT and CDR2 YNNKEL (reference sequence). This CDR3 contains 15 residues. For the CDR3, the DNA is TGTGCCAGCAGCCCCCAAGGGGCCTATAATTCACCCCTCCACTTT. Translating it yields CASSPQGAYNSPLHF.

The chain joins TRBV21-1 to TRBJ1-3; the DNA was not used to check the table's D call, TRBD1. TRBV21-1 represents a pseudogene. The CDR3 is 20 residues long. The CDR3 sequence: CASSKAPETGEVKQGNTIYF. DNA for the CDR3: TGTGCCAGCAGCAAAGCCCCCGAGACAGGGGAGGTTAAGCAGGGAAACACCATATATTTT.

The V call is TRBV18, the J call TRBJ1-1, with D tentatively TRBD1 (6 bases). Trimming removed 2 bases at V and 2 bases at J, with 9 bases between. Germline V gene data show CDR1 as KGHSH and CDR2 as LQKENI. The length of the CDR3 is 14 residues. The CDR3 region is CASSPGTSNTEAFF. The CDR3 nucleotides read TGTGCCAGCTCACCAGGGACAAGTAACACTGAAGCTTTCTTT.

The chain combines TRBV2 with TRBJ2-7, with 8 bases fitting TRBD1. The germline CDR1 and CDR2 sequences are SNHLY and FYNNEI. V shed 8 bases, J shed 5 bases, and the junction held 14 bases outside the gene matches. CDR3 length: 15 residues. The DNA for the CDR3 is TGTGCCAGCGGACTATACAGGGGGTCAGAGGACGAGCAGTACTTC. Translated: CASGLYRGSEDEQYF.

This chain joins TRBV5-1 and TRBJ1-4; possibly TRBD1 for D (5 bases). The CDR3 sequence is 13 residues long. Per germline, CDR1 SGHRS and CDR2 YFSETQ. V lost 9 bases and J 3 bases, leaving 12 bases between the germline ends. In nucleotides, the CDR3 is TGCGCCACCTTCAGGGAGGCTAATGAAAAACTGTTTTTT. As protein: CATFREANEKLFF. The whole variable domain, remainder taken from reference TRBV5-1 and TRBJ1-4, is KAGVTQTPRYLIKTRGQQVTLSCSPISGHRSVSWYQQTPGQGLQFLFEYFSETQRNKGNFPGRFSGRQFSNSRSEMNVSTLELGDSALYLCATFREANEKLFFGSGTQLSVL.

This clone came up a few times. This chain links TRBV25-1 with TRBJ2-7, with D perhaps matching TRBD2 (5 bases). Trimming took off 1 base at V and 2 bases at J, with 6 bases between the two ends. This CDR3 has 13 residues. The germline CDR1 and CDR2 sequences are MGHDK and SYGVNS. CDR3 amino acids: CASSEWEPYEQYF. CDR3 nucleotide sequence: TGTGCCAGCAGTGAATGGGAGCCCTACGAGCAGTACTTC.

CDR3 DNA: TGTGCCAGGGGCCAACAACGTCAGCCCCAGCATTTT. Amino acid sequence: CARGQQRQPQHF. The chain uses TRBV19 and TRBJ1-5; D uncertain. V was cut by 9 bases and J by 6 bases, with 12 bases left in between. Germline assignment: CDR1 LNHDA and CDR2 SQIVND (reference sequence). The CDR3 runs to 12 residues.

This clone was observed a few times. This sequence joins TRBV7-2 and TRBJ1-2; TRBD1 matches at 8 bases. The J segment lost 1 base and the V segment lost 6 bases, leaving 7 bases of the junction unmatched. Germline values: CDR1 SGHTA, CDR2 FQGNSA. This CDR3 has 15 amino acids. The CDR3 protein is CASRPGQGNNYGYTF. The DNA for the CDR3 is TGTGCCAGCAGACCCGGACAGGGCAATAACTATGGCTACACCTTC.

The chain links TRBV6-2 or TRBV6-3 to TRBJ2-5; D perhaps matches TRBD2 (6 bases). This CDR3 has 14 amino acids. Germline V CDR1 and CDR2: MNHEY, SVGEGT. V was trimmed by 6 bases and J by 8 bases, leaving 19 bases between them. In DNA form, the CDR3 reads TGTGCCAGCAGCGACGTTGACGGGAGAGGAACCCAGTACTTC. Protein product: CASSDVDGRGTQYF.

The chain combines TRBV19 with TRBJ2-7; 9 nucleotides agree with TRBD1. This CDR3 spans 16 amino acids. The junction had 8 bases not matched to a gene; V was cut back by 3 bases and J by 2 bases. Germline V lookup: CDR1 LNHDA, CDR2 SQIVND (reference sequence). The CDR3 protein is CASSIQPGQGTYEQYF. The CDR3 DNA reads TGTGCCAGTAGTATTCAACCGGGACAGGGAACCTACGAGCAGTACTTC.

This clone showed up just once. V usage is TRBV6-6 and J usage is TRBJ2-3; 9 nucleotides align to TRBD2. With V trimmed by 5 bases and J by 2 bases, 23 bases remained unmatched. Germline CDR1 is MNHNY and CDR2 is SVGAGI (reference sequence). CDR3 size: 21 residues. CDR3 DNA: TGTGCCAGCAGTCTGGCTGGGCGGTTAGGCGGGGGGGCCGAATTCACAGATACGCAGTATTTT. It translates to CASSLAGRLGGGAEFTDTQYF.

The chain carries TRBV24-1 and TRBJ2-2; 12 nucleotides line up with TRBD2. V lost 7 bases and J lost 4; bases outside the gene matches: 3. CDR1 is KGHDR, CDR2 SFDVKD, per germline. The CDR3 length is 15 residues. The CDR3 DNA sequence: TGTGCCACCAGGCCGGGACTAGCGGGCACCGGGGAGCTGTTTTTT. It yields the protein CATRPGLAGTGELFF.

The chain couples TRBV3-1 (or the pseudogene TRBV3-2) to TRBJ2-5, with D maybe TRBD2 (6 bases). CDR3 length: 15 residues. V was cut by 3 bases and J by 2 bases, with 13 bases left in between. Germline values: CDR1 LGHDT, CDR2 YNNKEL (reference sequence). The CDR3 spells CASSQLAASQETQYF. DNA for the CDR3: TGTGCCAGCAGCCAGTTAGCGGCCTCTCAAGAGACCCAGTACTTC.

With regard to this clone: Relative to the germline gene, one junction end is altered; a read error may explain this. V is TRBV7-9 and J is TRBJ2-7, with 7 nucleotides matching TRBD2. The germline V gene encodes CDR1 SEHNR and CDR2 FQNEAQ (reference sequence). This CDR3 is built from 15 residues. CDR3 residues: CASTLDAGVTYEQYF. The CDR3 DNA sequence: TGTGCCAGCACCTTAGACGCGGGAGTCACCTACGAGCAGTACTTC.

This clone was seen only once. The chain carries TRBV6-1 and TRBJ1-5, with 7 bases that match TRBD1. CDR1 and CDR2 (germline): MNHNS, SASEGT. There are 16 residues in the CDR3. V was clipped by 3 bases and J by 1 base; unmatched bases: 6. CDR3 DNA sequence: TGTGCCAGCAGTGATGAGGGACAGATAAGCAATCAGCCCCAGCATTTT. Translated: CASSDEGQISNQPQHF.

The V and J genes are TRBV11-2 and TRBJ2-2; D perhaps matches TRBD1 (5 bases). Germline V lookup: CDR1 SGHAT, CDR2 FQNNGV. The V end was cut by 5 bases, the J end by 9 bases, with 16 bases between. This CDR3 region has 14 residues. In nucleotides, the CDR3 is TGTGCCAGCAGCGCGATTCGCGGACAACGGGAGCTGTTTTTT. Protein product: CASSAIRGQRELFF.